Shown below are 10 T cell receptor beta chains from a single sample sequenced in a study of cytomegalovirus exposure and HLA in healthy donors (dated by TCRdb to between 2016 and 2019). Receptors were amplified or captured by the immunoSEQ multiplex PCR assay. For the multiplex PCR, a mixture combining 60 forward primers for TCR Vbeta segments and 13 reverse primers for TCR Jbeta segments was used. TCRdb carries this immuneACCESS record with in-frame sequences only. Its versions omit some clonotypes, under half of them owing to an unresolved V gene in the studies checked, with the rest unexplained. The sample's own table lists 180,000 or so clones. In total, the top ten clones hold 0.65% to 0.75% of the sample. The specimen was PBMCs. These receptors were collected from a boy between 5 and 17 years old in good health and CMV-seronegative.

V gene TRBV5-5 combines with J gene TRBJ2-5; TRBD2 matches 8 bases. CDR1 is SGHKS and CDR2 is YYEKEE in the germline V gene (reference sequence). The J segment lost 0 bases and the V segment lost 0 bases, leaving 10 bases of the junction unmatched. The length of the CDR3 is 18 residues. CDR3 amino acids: CASSLVMRGVGYQETQYF. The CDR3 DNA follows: TGTGCCAGCAGCTTGGTTATGCGGGGGGTAGGGTACCAAGAGACCCAGTACTTC.

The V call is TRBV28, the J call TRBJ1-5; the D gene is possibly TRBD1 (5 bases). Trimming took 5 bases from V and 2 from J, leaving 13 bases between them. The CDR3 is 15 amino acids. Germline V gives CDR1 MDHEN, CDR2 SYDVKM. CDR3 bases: TGTGCCAGCAGTCGGAGGGGCAGCGGCAATCAGCCCCAGCATTTT. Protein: CASSRRGSGNQPQHF.

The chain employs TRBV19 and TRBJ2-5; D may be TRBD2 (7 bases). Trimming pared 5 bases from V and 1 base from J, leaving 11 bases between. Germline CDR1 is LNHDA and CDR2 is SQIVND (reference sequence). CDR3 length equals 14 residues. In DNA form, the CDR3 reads TGTGCCAGTAGTTCGCGGGGGCTCCAAGAGACCCAGTACTTC. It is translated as CASSSRGLQETQYF.

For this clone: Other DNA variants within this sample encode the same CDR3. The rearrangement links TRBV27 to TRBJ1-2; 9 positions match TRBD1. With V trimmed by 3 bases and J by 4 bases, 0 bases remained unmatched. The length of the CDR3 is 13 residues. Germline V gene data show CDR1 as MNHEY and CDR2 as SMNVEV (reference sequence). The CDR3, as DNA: TGTGCCAGCAGTTTGGGACAGGGCTATGGCTACACCTTC. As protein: CASSLGQGYGYTF.

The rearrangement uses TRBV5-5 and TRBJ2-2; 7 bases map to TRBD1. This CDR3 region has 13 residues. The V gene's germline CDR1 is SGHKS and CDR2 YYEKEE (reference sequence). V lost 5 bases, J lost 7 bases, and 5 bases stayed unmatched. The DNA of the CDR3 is TGTGCCAGCAGGATTCAGGGGGACGGGGAGCTGTTTTTT. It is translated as CASRIQGDGELFF.

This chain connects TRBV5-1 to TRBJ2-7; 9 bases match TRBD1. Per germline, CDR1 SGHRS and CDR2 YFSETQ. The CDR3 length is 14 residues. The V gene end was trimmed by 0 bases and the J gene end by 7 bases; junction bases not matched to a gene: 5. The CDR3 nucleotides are TGCGCCAGCAGCTTGGGGGACAGGGTCGAGGAGCAGTACTTC. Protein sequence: CASSLGDRVEEQYF.

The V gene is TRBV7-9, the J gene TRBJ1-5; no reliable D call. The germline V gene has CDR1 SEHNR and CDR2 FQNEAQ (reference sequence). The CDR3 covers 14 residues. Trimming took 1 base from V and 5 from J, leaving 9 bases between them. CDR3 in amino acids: CASSLGTAHQPQHF. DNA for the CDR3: TGTGCCAGCAGCTTAGGGACTGCCCATCAGCCCCAGCATTTT.

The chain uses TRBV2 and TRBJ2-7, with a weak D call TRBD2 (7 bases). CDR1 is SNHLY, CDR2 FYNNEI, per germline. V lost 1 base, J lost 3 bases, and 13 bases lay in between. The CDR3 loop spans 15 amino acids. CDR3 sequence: CASSEGWGGIYEQYF. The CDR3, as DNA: TGTGCCAGCAGTGAAGGGTGGGGGGGCATCTACGAGCAGTACTTC.

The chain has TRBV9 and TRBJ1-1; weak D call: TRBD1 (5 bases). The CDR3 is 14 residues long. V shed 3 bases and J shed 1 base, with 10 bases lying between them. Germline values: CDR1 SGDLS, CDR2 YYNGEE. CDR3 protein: CASSGLTGNTEAFF. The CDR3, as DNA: TGTGCCAGCAGCGGACTTACAGGGAACACTGAAGCTTTCTTT.

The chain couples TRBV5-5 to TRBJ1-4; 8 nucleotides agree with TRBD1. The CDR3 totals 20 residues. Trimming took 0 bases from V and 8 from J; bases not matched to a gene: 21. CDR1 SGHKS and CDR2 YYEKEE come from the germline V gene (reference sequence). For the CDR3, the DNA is TGTGCCAGCAGCTTGGTAGGCGACAGGGGTTTCTTGGTTGGAGGCGAAAAACTGTTTTTT. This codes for CASSLVGDRGFLVGGEKLFF.